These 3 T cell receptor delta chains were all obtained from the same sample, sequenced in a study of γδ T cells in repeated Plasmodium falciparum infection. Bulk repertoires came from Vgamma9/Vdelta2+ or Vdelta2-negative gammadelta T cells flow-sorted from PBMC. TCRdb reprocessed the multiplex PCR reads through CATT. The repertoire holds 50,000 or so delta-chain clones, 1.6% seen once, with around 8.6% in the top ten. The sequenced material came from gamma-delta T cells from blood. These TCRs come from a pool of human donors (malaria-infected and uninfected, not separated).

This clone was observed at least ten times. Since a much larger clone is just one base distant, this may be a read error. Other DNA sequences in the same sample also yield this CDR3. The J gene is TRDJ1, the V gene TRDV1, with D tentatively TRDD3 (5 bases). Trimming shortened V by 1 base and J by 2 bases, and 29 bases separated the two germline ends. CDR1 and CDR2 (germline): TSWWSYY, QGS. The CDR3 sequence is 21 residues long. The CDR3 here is CALGEPTVSIIINRGTDKLIF. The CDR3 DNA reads TGTGCTCTTGGGGAACCAACCGTTAGTATAATAATTAATCGGGGGACCGATAAACTCATCTTT.

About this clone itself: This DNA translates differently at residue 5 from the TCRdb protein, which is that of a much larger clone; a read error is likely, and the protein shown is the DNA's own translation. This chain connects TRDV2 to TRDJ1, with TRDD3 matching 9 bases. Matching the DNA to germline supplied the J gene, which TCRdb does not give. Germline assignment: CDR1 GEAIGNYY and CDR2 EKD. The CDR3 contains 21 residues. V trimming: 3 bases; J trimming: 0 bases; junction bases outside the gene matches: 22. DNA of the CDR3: TGTGCCTGTGACCTGATCCCCCGTACTGGTCAGGGGATACGGTACACCGATAAACTCATCTTT. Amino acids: CACDLIPRTGQGIRYTDKLIF.

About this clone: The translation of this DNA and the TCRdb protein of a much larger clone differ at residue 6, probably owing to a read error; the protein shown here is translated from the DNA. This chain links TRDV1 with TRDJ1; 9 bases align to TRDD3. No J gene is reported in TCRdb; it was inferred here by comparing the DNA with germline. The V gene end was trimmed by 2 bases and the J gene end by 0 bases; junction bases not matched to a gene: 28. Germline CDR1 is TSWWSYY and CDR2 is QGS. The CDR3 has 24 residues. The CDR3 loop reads CALGEGVPSHGLGDPRGYTDKLIF. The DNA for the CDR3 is TGTGCTCTTGGGGAAGGGGTCCCTTCCCACGGACTGGGGGACCCACGGGGGTACACCGATAAACTCATCTTT.